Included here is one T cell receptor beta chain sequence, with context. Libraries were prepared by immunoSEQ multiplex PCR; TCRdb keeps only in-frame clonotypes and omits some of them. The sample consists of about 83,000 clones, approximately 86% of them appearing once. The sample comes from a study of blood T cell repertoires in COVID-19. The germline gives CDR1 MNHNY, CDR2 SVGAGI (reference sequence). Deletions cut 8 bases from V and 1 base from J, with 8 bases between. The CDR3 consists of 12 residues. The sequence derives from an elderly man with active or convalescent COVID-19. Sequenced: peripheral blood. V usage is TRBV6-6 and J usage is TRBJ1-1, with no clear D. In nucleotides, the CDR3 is TGTGCCAGCGAGCCGGGGAACACTGAAGCTTTCTTT. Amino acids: CASEPGNTEAFF.